The clone carrying this TCR beta chain was recorded a few times. Germline CDR1 LNHNV, CDR2 YYDKDF (reference sequence). The trim removed 4 bases at V and 3 bases at J, leaving 6 bases unmatched. The CDR3 has 15 amino acids. The sample belongs to a study of identical twins. TCRdb reprocessed the 5' RACE reads via MiXCR and lists one record per CDR3 protein. The sample holds nearly 250,000 distinct CDR3 sequences, around 7% seen once. These sequences were also reported in another study, on yellow fever vaccine responses in identical twins.

The chain employs TRBV15 and TRBJ1-1; 9 bases are a match to TRBD1. Sequences were obtained from memory (CD45RO+) T cells sorted from blood. The sequence derives from a woman between 18 and 30 years old in good health. In DNA, the CDR3 is TGTGCCACCAGCACCGGGACAGGGTTGGACACTGAAGCTTTCTTT. It translates to CATSTGTGLDTEAFF.